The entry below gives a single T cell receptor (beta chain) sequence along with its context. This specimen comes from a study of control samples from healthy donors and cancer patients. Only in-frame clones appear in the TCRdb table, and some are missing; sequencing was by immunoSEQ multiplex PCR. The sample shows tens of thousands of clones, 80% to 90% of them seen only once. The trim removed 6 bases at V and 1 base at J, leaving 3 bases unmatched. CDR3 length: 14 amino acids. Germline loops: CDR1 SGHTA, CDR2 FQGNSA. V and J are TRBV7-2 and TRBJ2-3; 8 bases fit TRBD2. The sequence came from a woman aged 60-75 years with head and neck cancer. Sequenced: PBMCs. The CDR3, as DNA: TGTGCCAGCAGGTCACTAGCGGGCACAGATACGCAGTATTTT. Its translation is CASRSLAGTDTQYF.